The 32 T cell receptor beta chains listed next were all sequenced from one sample in a study of blood T cell repertoires in COVID-19. Clones were sequenced by immunoSEQ multiplex PCR, and TCRdb holds only the in-frame ones, with some missing. The data hold more than 200,000 clones, with around 89% observed a single time. The material sequenced was peripheral blood. All receptors derive from a man aged 65 to 85 with acute or convalescent COVID-19.

The chain links TRBV18 to TRBJ1-4, with no clear D. CDR1 and CDR2 (germline): KGHSH, LQKENI. V was pared by 6 bases and J by 2 bases, with 13 bases between. The CDR3 contains 15 residues. This CDR3 is CASSLLRGTNEKLFF. The DNA of the CDR3 is TGTGCCAGCTCCTTACTTCGAGGCACTAATGAAAAACTGTTTTTT.

The chain has TRBV5-4 and TRBJ2-1; 10 bases agree with TRBD1. V shed 5 bases, J shed 6 bases, and the junction held 11 bases outside the gene matches. CDR1 SGHNT and CDR2 YYREEE come from the germline V gene (reference sequence). CDR3 length equals 16 residues. CDR3 bases: TGTGCCAGCAGTCGTGGAGGGACAGGGGCTAGCAATGAGCAGTTCTTC. Translated, it gives CASSRGGTGASNEQFF.

The J gene is TRBJ1-6, the V gene TRBV10-3, with a possible D match to TRBD1 (5 bases). The CDR3 sequence is 14 residues long. Between the trimmed V and J ends, which lost 6 bases and 5 bases, there was a span of 11 bases. Germline lookup yields CDR1 ENHRY and CDR2 SYGVKD. The CDR3 nucleotides read TGTGCCATCAGCCCGACAGCTGATAATTCACCCCTCCACTTT. This encodes CAISPTADNSPLHF.

The chain links TRBV11-3 to TRBJ2-1, with 14 bases matching TRBD2. Germline V CDR1 and CDR2: SGHNT, YENEEA. V was pared by 5 bases and J by 0 bases, with 6 bases of the junction left unmatched. The CDR3 sequence is 18 residues long. Written as DNA, the CDR3 is TGTGCCAGCAGCCCCGGGACTAGCGGGAGAAACTCCTACAATGAGCAGTTCTTC. Protein sequence: CASSPGTSGRNSYNEQFF.

CDR3 coding DNA: TGTGCCAGCTCACTATCTCCTCGGCGGGGAGGGGGACAGAACACTGAAGCTTTCTTT. It encodes CASSLSPRRGGGQNTEAFF. The chain employs TRBV18 and TRBJ1-1; tentatively, D is TRBD1 (6 bases). This CDR3 region has 19 residues. The germline V gene has CDR1 KGHSH and CDR2 LQKENI. Trimming removed 4 bases from V and 1 base from J, with 25 bases in between.

This clone has a handful of counts. The CDR3, as DNA: TGCGCCAGCAGCCTGGGACAGGGATCTGGCTACACCTTC. Residues: CASSLGQGSGYTF. The rearrangement joins TRBV5-1 to TRBJ1-2, with 9 positions matching TRBD1. V dropped 4 bases and J dropped 7; count of bases not matched to a gene: 5. The CDR3 covers 13 residues. From germline, CDR1 is SGHRS and CDR2 YFSETQ.

This clone was observed a few times. V and J are TRBV3-1 (or the pseudogene TRBV3-2) and TRBJ2-7, with 8 bases that match TRBD2. Germline-derived CDR1 and CDR2 are LGHDT and YNNKEL (reference sequence). Trimming took 1 base from V and 2 from J; bases not matched to a gene: 7. This CDR3 spans 16 amino acids. The CDR3 DNA is TGTGCCAGCAGCCAAGGGGTGGGACTAGGGCCCTACGAGCAGTACTTC. This encodes CASSQGVGLGPYEQYF.

The V gene is TRBV3-1 (or the pseudogene TRBV3-2), the J gene TRBJ1-1; D possibly corresponds to TRBD1 (6 bases). Trimming took off 0 bases at V and 8 bases at J, with 13 bases between the two ends. The germline V gene encodes CDR1 LGHDT and CDR2 YNNKEL (reference sequence). The CDR3 consists of 14 residues. The DNA of the CDR3 is TGTGCCAGCAGCCAAGAGGGGGCGAGGATGGAAGCTTTCTTT. Residues: CASSQEGARMEAFF.

This clone was recorded once. The V gene is TRBV25-1, the J gene TRBJ1-2, with 8 bases aligning to TRBD1. This CDR3 is 13 amino acids long. Trimming removed 7 bases from V and 3 bases from J; junction bases left unmatched: 4. Looked up from germline, CDR1 is MGHDK and CDR2 is SYGVNS. DNA for the CDR3: TGTGCCAGCACCTCGACAGGGGACTATGGCTACACCTTC. This codes for CASTSTGDYGYTF.

This clone showed up just a few times. This chain joins TRBV5-1 and TRBJ2-2; D is ambiguous. This CDR3 comprises 16 residues. Trimming took 0 bases from V and 4 from J, leaving 13 bases between them. Germline lookup yields CDR1 SGHRS and CDR2 YFSETQ. The CDR3 reads CASSLGQTASTGELFF. The CDR3 DNA reads as TGCGCCAGCAGCTTGGGGCAGACTGCCTCCACCGGGGAGCTGTTTTTT.

The rearrangement uses TRBV5-4 and TRBJ2-3, with 11 bases matching TRBD1. CDR3 length equals 19 residues. CDR1 is SGHNT and CDR2 is YYREEE in the germline V gene (reference sequence). Germline trimming cut 2 bases from V and 3 bases from J; bases unmatched to any gene: 14. This CDR3 is CASSFLLDRGRMGTDTQYF. The CDR3 DNA follows: TGTGCCAGCAGCTTCCTACTGGACAGGGGGCGTATGGGGACAGATACGCAGTATTTT.

The chain has TRBV7-9 and TRBJ2-3; a possible D gene is TRBD2 (6 bases). The V gene's germline CDR1 is SEHNR and CDR2 FQNEAQ (reference sequence). CDR3 length equals 15 residues. With 5 bases removed from V and 4 bases from J, the gap between germline ends came to 16 bases. The CDR3 DNA follows: TGTGCCAGCAGCCCTGGACTAACTTCCCCAGATACGCAGTATTTT. Translating it yields CASSPGLTSPDTQYF.

This rearrangement joins TRBV18 to TRBJ1-2; D is ambiguous. CDR1 and CDR2 from the germline V gene are KGHSH and LQKENI. Trimming stripped 3 bases from V and 4 bases from J, with 18 bases between. The CDR3 is 16 amino acids. The CDR3 sequence is CASSPEVSVSSYGYTF. CDR3 nucleotides: TGTGCCAGCTCACCGGAGGTTTCTGTTTCCTCCTATGGCTACACCTTC.

This clone was recorded once. The chain couples TRBV18 to TRBJ1-3; weak D call: TRBD1 (5 bases). V lost 3 bases, J lost 5 bases, and 8 bases lay in between. This CDR3 comprises 13 residues. Germline CDR1 KGHSH, CDR2 LQKENI. The CDR3 here is CASSPTDRNTIYF. The CDR3 coding sequence is TGTGCCAGCTCACCGACAGACCGAAACACCATATATTTT.

J is TRBJ2-1 and V is TRBV24-1; 12 bases align to TRBD2. Trimming took 5 bases from V and 5 from J; bases not matched to a gene: 9. CDR1 is KGHDR and CDR2 is SFDVKD in the germline V gene. CDR3 length equals 17 residues. Here the CDR3 DNA reads TGTGCCACCAGTGGTCTAGCGGGAGGGATTTCGAACAATGAGCAGTTCTTC. Translation gives CATSGLAGGISNNEQFF.

The chain couples TRBV7-3 to TRBJ2-1, with D maybe TRBD2 (6 bases). Per the germline V gene, CDR1 is SGHTA and CDR2 is FQGTGA. The CDR3 runs to 14 residues. V dropped 5 bases and J dropped 7 bases, with 15 bases sitting between them. The CDR3 spells CASSRGGSLNEQFF. DNA for the CDR3: TGTGCCAGCAGCCGAGGAGGGAGTTTGAATGAGCAGTTCTTC.

V and J are TRBV19 and TRBJ2-1, with 7 bases identical to TRBD1. Germline V gene lookup returns CDR1 LNHDA and CDR2 SQIVND (reference sequence). The CDR3 is made up of 14 amino acids. V was pared by 5 bases and J by 6 bases, with 7 bases of the junction left unmatched. The CDR3 nucleotides read TGTGCCAGTAGTCACAGGGGTCTCCGCAATGAGCAGTTCTTC. Its translation is CASSHRGLRNEQFF.

The chain carries TRBV6-5 and TRBJ2-2; D is uncertain. The CDR3 sequence is 12 residues long. Trimming took off 2 bases at V and 6 bases at J, with 4 bases between the two ends. Germline CDR1 and CDR2: MNHEY and SVGAGI. The CDR3 region is CASSYVSGELFF. Written as DNA, the CDR3 is TGTGCCAGCAGTTACGTCTCCGGGGAGCTGTTTTTT.

V is TRBV5-6 and J is TRBJ2-7; 8 nucleotides line up with TRBD2. Trimming took 2 bases from V and 3 from J; bases not matched to a gene: 10. The germline gives CDR1 SGHDT, CDR2 YYEEEE. This CDR3 has 16 amino acids. The CDR3 DNA follows: TGTGCCAGCAGCTTAACAGCGGGAGTACCCTACTACGAGCAGTACTTC. Protein sequence: CASSLTAGVPYYEQYF.

The V call is TRBV7-9, the J call TRBJ2-5; 7 bases align to TRBD1. The germline V gene has CDR1 SEHNR and CDR2 FQNEAQ (reference sequence). The CDR3 spans 15 residues. The V gene end was trimmed by 1 base and the J gene end by 0 bases; junction bases not matched to a gene: 2. This chain's CDR3 is CASSLGDRDQETQYF. For the CDR3, the DNA is TGTGCCAGCAGCTTAGGAGACAGGGACCAAGAGACCCAGTACTTC.

The chain joins TRBV24-1 to TRBJ1-4; 9 nucleotides agree with TRBD1. Trimming removed 4 bases from V and 7 bases from J; junction bases left unmatched: 12. This CDR3 is 17 amino acids long. The V gene's germline CDR1 is KGHDR and CDR2 SFDVKD. In DNA, the CDR3 is TGTGCCACCAGTGACGTCCCGGGACAGGGCAGCGGTGAAAAACTGTTTTTT. Translating gives CATSDVPGQGSGEKLFF.

The chain links TRBV15 to TRBJ2-1; D uncertain. This CDR3 has 13 amino acids. Looked up from germline, CDR1 is LNHNV and CDR2 is YYDKDF (reference sequence). V was trimmed by 4 bases and J by 1 base, leaving 5 bases between them. CDR3 nucleotide sequence: TGTGCCACCAGCAAGGAGTCCTACAATGAGCAGTTCTTC. Amino acid sequence: CATSKESYNEQFF. The variable domain in full, completed from reference TRBV15 and TRBJ2-1, reads DAMVIQNPRYQVTQFGKPVTLSCSQTLNHNVMYWYQQKSSQAPKLLFHYYDKDFNNEADTPDNFQSRRPNTSFCFLDIRSPGLGDTAMYLCATSKESYNEQFFGPGTRLTVL.

The rearrangement uses TRBV21-1 and TRBJ2-3; no check of the table's D call, TRBD2, against the DNA was made. TRBV21-1 is a pseudogene locus. The CDR3 is made up of 17 amino acids. CDR3 DNA sequence: TGTGCCAGCAGCAAATCTATAGCGGGCCTGAGCACAGATACGCAGTATTTT. As protein: CASSKSIAGLSTDTQYF.

V and J are TRBV5-5 and TRBJ2-1; TRBD1 matches at 8 bases. The CDR3 covers 15 residues. In germline, CDR1 is SGHKS, CDR2 YYEKEE (reference sequence). V was clipped by 4 bases and J by 6 bases; unmatched bases: 9. The CDR3 reads CASSPGQGEGNEQFF. CDR3 sequence (DNA): TGTGCCAGCAGCCCTGGACAGGGAGAGGGCAATGAGCAGTTCTTC.

CDR3 nucleotide sequence: TGCGCCAGCAGCCCGCCAGGCTCCTACGAGCAGTACTTC. This sequence encodes CASSPPGSYEQYF. The chain has TRBV4-1 and TRBJ2-7, with D unresolved. This CDR3 is built from 13 residues. Germline-derived CDR1 and CDR2 are MGHRA and YSYEKL. V lost 4 bases to trimming and J lost 0 bases, with 7 bases between them.

The rearrangement links TRBV21-1 to TRBJ2-5; the DNA was not used to check the table's D call, TRBD1. TRBV21-1 is an annotated pseudogene. The CDR3 has 14 amino acids. This CDR3 reads CASSKGQGEETQYF. CDR3 bases: TGTGCCAGCAGCAAAGGACAGGGAGAGGAGACCCAGTACTTC.

This clone was seen a few times. The V gene is TRBV7-8, the J gene TRBJ1-5; 7 nucleotides agree with TRBD1. CDR1 SGHVS and CDR2 FQNEAQ come from the germline V gene. This CDR3 region has 15 residues. Trimming at V came to 3 bases and at J to 0 bases, leaving 2 bases not matched to a gene. CDR3 coding DNA: TGTGCCAGCAGCTTTGGGACAGATAGCAATCAGCCCCAGCATTTT. Protein sequence: CASSFGTDSNQPQHF.

This sequence joins TRBV3-1 (or the pseudogene TRBV3-2) and TRBJ1-1; D not certain. The CDR3 covers 15 residues. CDR1 and CDR2 from the germline V gene are LGHDT and YNNKEL (reference sequence). The germline V and J ends were trimmed by 2 bases and 2 bases, with 12 bases remaining between them. This CDR3 reads CASSQSALFNTEAFF. Written as DNA, the CDR3 is TGTGCCAGCAGCCAAAGTGCGCTTTTCAACACTGAAGCTTTCTTT.

CDR3 amino acids: CASSQDGVAGTAKNIQYF. The CDR3 DNA sequence: TGCGCCAGCAGCCAAGATGGGGTAGCGGGTACAGCCAAAAACATTCAGTACTTC. This chain connects TRBV4-1 to TRBJ2-4; the match to TRBD2 covers 7 bases. V lost 0 bases to trimming and J lost 0 bases; unmatched junction nucleotides: 8. The CDR3 has 18 residues. The germline CDR1 and CDR2 sequences are MGHRA and YSYEKL.

This chain uses TRBV5-4 with TRBJ2-1; 15 nucleotides align to TRBD2. This CDR3 region has 16 residues. Germline CDR1 reads SGHNT; CDR2 reads YYREEE (reference sequence). J gave up 9 bases and V 0 bases, and 4 bases lay outside the gene matches. The CDR3 coding sequence is TGTGCCAGCAGCTTGGAGGGGACTAGCGGGAGGTTTGAGCAGTTCTTC. Its protein product is CASSLEGTSGRFEQFF.

V gene TRBV7-9 combines with J gene TRBJ2-5, with a weak D call TRBD2 (5 bases). The germline CDR1 and CDR2 sequences are SEHNR and FQNEAQ (reference sequence). This CDR3 region has 13 residues. Trimming pared 1 base from V and 3 bases from J, leaving 6 bases between. CDR3 sequence (DNA): TGTGCCAGCAGCTTAGTGAGGGAAGAGACCCAGTACTTC. This gives the protein CASSLVREETQYF.

The CDR3 nucleotides read TGTGCCAGCAGCTTTAATCAAGAGACCCAGTACTTC. Translated: CASSFNQETQYF. The gene calls are TRBV5-5 and TRBJ2-5; no definite D call. The V end lost 2 bases, the J end lost 2 bases, and 4 bases lay between the germline ends. This CDR3 has 12 residues. The germline CDR1 and CDR2 sequences are SGHKS and YYEKEE (reference sequence).